A single T cell receptor beta chain is shown here with its context. Its target antigen remains unknown. The sample holds no much larger clone one base away, and base qualities are not on file. From cysteine to phenylalanine, the CDR3 is 16 amino acids long. The read is trimmed to its CDR3 DNA, 48 bases read in frame from base 1. After removal of 5 bases from V and 1 base from J, the junction retains 8 bases not matched to a gene. CDR1 and CDR2 are drawn from the germline V gene: SGHTA, FQGNSA. One collaborating source in Seattle enrolled patients during active infection and followed them longitudinally through the course of disease. The collaborating institutions used their own protocols to collect whole blood in K2EDTA tubes. For TCRbeta analysis, collaborator samples were shipped as frozen whole blood, as isolated PBMCs, or as DNA extracted from either sample type. This entry belongs to a study of blood T cell repertoires in COVID-19 (TCRdb year 2020). For context, the study as a whole: Samples covering the acute and convalescent phases of COVID-19 were provided by collaborators in the United States, Italy and Spain. The prospective study material was composed of cDNA or gDNA derived from T cells, B-cell-depleted T cells, or PBMCs. Deeply sampled blood TCRbeta repertoires from subjects exposed to, actively infected with, or recovered from COVID-19 were included in the dataset. The repertoires were made available in a free public database intended to serve as a resource for research on the immune response to SARS-CoV-2. Samples were obtained from the ongoing ImmuneRACE study (first 160 participants) and from 1,000 to 1,500 subjects provided by 6 global collaborators. A de-identified subject ID, COVID-19 status, age in years and sex were almost always included in the sample metadata. Where available, HLA class I and class II types were taken from metadata supplied by the sample provider and were not determined by assay-based typing. General study outcomes and caveats: Clinical and demographic metadata were provided uncurated, with the amount varying by source and participant.

TCRbeta CDR3 regions were amplified from genomic DNA using the immunoSEQ Assay, a bias-controlled multiplex PCR. Regarding the original processing steps: The number of nucleated cells in each sample was estimated from the amplification of reference gene primers within the assay. To quantify the absolute abundance of each unique TCRbeta CDR3 rearrangement, sequence reads were collapsed and filtered. For each sample, productive Simpson clonality was calculated as the square root of Simpson's diversity index over productive rearrangements. This is the immuneACCESS table as TCRdb keeps it, with only in-frame sequences that have V and J called. A part of the clones is gone; compared with another copy, unresolved V genes explain less than half, and the rest is unexplained. The V and J calls and clone size come from that table; D and trimming were worked out from the DNA. The sample table records some 60,000 clones; roughly 80% of these occur just once. The biggest ten clones account for approximately 10% of the sample.

Sequencing was performed on peripheral blood. This chain joins TRBV7-2 to TRBJ2-3, and 8 bases in between align with TRBD2. The receptor's source is a man between 45 and 60 years old with COVID-19, enrolled during active disease. The CDR3 loop reads CASSHRGGERTDTQYF. The DNA sequence reads TGTGCCAGCAGCCACCGGGGGGGCGAGCGCACAGATACGCAGTATTTT. Full variable domain (CDR3 extended with the reference TRBV7-2 and TRBJ2-3 proteins): GAGVSQSPSNKVTEKGKDVELRCDPISGHTALYWYRQSLGQGLEFLIYFQGNSAPDKSGLPSDRFSAERTGGSVSTLTIQRTQQEDSAVYLCASSHRGGERTDTQYFGPGTRLTVL.